Sequencing of this T cell receptor (beta chain) was carried out in a study of T cell clonotyping in hematopoietic cell transplantation. This CDR3 contains 18 residues. J was trimmed by 4 bases and V by 3 bases; bases with no gene match: 15. In germline, CDR1 is SGHDN, CDR2 FVKESK. Profiled with immunoSEQ multiplex PCR; TCRdb holds only in-frame clones, not every one. The data show 15,000 to 20,000 clones, approximately 85% seen once. Study-level points and caveats: Pathologically expanded recipient clonotypes increased progressively from day 30 to day 180 as diversity fell.

As regards this clone: The antigen is not known.

V usage is TRBV14 and J usage is TRBJ2-3; 8 positions match TRBD2. Sequenced material: peripheral blood mononuclear cells. The TCR comes from a middle-aged woman in good health. Some clones in this sample may be carry-over from other donors' samples. In DNA form, the CDR3 reads TGTGCCAGCAGCCACCCCCCCTCCGGGACGGGGGGGGCAGATACGCAGTATTTT. Protein sequence: CASSHPPSGTGGADTQYF.